A selection of T cell receptor beta chains follows, all from one sample in a study of OX40 agonist ivuxolimab in advanced cancers. Only in-frame clones appear in the TCRdb table, and some are missing; sequencing was by immunoSEQ multiplex PCR. The sample records 50,000 to 65,000 clones, approximately 88% being singletons. The sample was CD4+ or CD8+ T cells sorted from blood, taken in a trial of the OX40 agonist ivuxolimab. These receptor sequences come from an adult with an advanced solid tumor such as melanoma, head and neck, liver or kidney cancer. CDR3s leave out the opening cysteine and the closing phenylalanine or tryptophan.

v_gene: TRBV6-9; len: 22; CDR3aa: ASSHGEGPPLGAEGRSCNQPQH
v_gene: TRBV7-8; len: 12; CDR3aa: ASSPTLRQGEAF
v_gene: TRBV7-2; len: 12; CDR3aa: ASSLVPRVGELF
v_gene: TRBV4-1; len: 14; CDR3aa: ASSQEGGKPVEKLF
v_gene: TRBV7-8; len: 14; CDR3aa: ASSLNTGTGGYGYT
v_gene: TRBV19; len: 13; CDR3aa: ASSMGNTGLNGYT
v_gene: TRBV11-2; len: 8; CDR3aa: ASKRVEAF
v_gene: TRBV4-2; len: 14; CDR3aa: ASSQDVGEGSTEAF
v_gene: TRBV4-2; len: 14; CDR3aa: ASSQGNGRNHNEQF
v_gene: TRBV2; len: 13; CDR3aa: ASSEAGASTDTQY
v_gene: TRBV11-1; len: 14; CDR3aa: ASSLWVPGYQETQY
v_gene: TRBV28; len: 12; CDR3aa: ASTNGGAAETQY
v_gene: TRBV5-4; len: 11; CDR3aa: ASSRGWTYEQY
v_gene: TRBV6-5; len: 13; CDR3aa: ASSYAGTGSYEQY
v_gene: TRBV6-5; len: 11; CDR3aa: ASSSTDGSTLH
v_gene: TRBV7-8; len: 13; CDR3aa: ASSPTLAGGGEQY
v_gene: TRBV5-4; len: 14; CDR3aa: ASSLAGTGSTREQY
v_gene: TRBV11-1; len: 11; CDR3aa: ASSLVMGTEQF
v_gene: TRBV5-4; len: 12; CDR3aa: ASSAQGVNTEAF
v_gene: TRBV19; len: 10; CDR3aa: ASSSSENEQF
v_gene: TRBV5-1; len: 11; CDR3aa: ASSEDSLREQY
v_gene: TRBV6-5; len: 12; CDR3aa: ASTQPGANTEAF
v_gene: TRBV18; len: 13; CDR3aa: ASSPGTGNTGELF
v_gene: TRBV11-3; len: 10; CDR3aa: ASSTGGAEAF
v_gene: TRBV11-3; len: 13; CDR3aa: ASSLRGSSYNEQF
v_gene: TRBV6-1; len: 13; CDR3aa: ASTQHLPGDYGYT
v_gene: TRBV11-2; len: 13; CDR3aa: ASSPRGLSGNTIY
v_gene: TRBV5-1; len: 13; CDR3aa: ASSFAQGGSYEQY
v_gene: TRBV27; len: 11; CDR3aa: ASSLEGGNTQY
v_gene: TRBV5-1; len: 12; CDR3aa: ASSLASGNYGYT
v_gene: TRBV30; len: 13; CDR3aa: AWRRKGIGSYGYT
v_gene: TRBV19; len: 13; CDR3aa: ASSIGTGLNQPQH
v_gene: TRBV29-1; len: 10; CDR3aa: SASGGNTEAF
v_gene: TRBV30; len: 14; CDR3aa: AWSSNGGGSGNTIY
v_gene: TRBV14; len: 14; CDR3aa: ASSQDSGLGKNIQY
v_gene: TRBV5-1; len: 12; CDR3aa: ASSPGVRGEKLF
v_gene: TRBV15; len: 13; CDR3aa: ATSRGAPPTDTQY
v_gene: TRBV30; len: 14; CDR3aa: AWTRAQAGRSDTQY
v_gene: TRBV18; len: 12; CDR3aa: ASSLSGVGDTQY
v_gene: TRBV2; len: 10; CDR3aa: ASSEARRLLF
v_gene: TRBV5-6; len: 13; CDR3aa: ASSPLQGKYYEQY